This T cell receptor beta chain was sequenced for a study of blood T cell repertoires in COVID-19. Trimming stripped 3 bases from V and 4 bases from J, with 12 bases between. The CDR3 totals 14 residues. Germline V gene sequence: CDR1 MGHRA, CDR2 YSYEKL. Data came from immunoSEQ multiplex PCR; TCRdb stores just in-frame clones and leaves some out. The repertoire consists of 300,000 to 500,000 clones, with 88% occurring once and the leading ten covering 0.95% to 1%. V usage is TRBV4-1 and J usage is TRBJ1-1; tentatively, D is TRBD1 (5 bases). Sequenced: PBMCs or T cells enriched from blood (not recorded which). The TCR sequence derives from a woman in her thirties with acute COVID-19. The CDR3 DNA sequence: TGCGCCAGCAGCCACGGCGTTGGGGCCACTGAAGCTTTCTTT. Translation: CASSHGVGATEAFF.